This TCR beta chain was identified in a study of T cells after yellow fever vaccination. Study at large: When fractions had low cell numbers, they were prepared with SMART-Seq v4 Ultra Low Input.

Broader study findings: Re-detected after boosting: most primary clones, 96% of CD4 and roughly 88% of CD8.

TCRdb re-analysed the 5' RACE reads in MiXCR, keeping a single row per CDR3 protein. The repertoire holds under 400,000 distinct CDR3 sequences, with around a tenth as singletons. This CDR3 is 15 amino acids long. With 5 bases clipped from V and 6 bases from J, the junction kept 13 bases outside the gene matches. CDR1 is LGHDT and CDR2 is YNNKEL in the germline V gene (reference sequence). Points on this clonotype: Its matching antigen is unknown.

The source is a man younger than 35 who received the YFV17D yellow fever vaccine. V is TRBV3-1 and J is TRBJ2-7; 7 bases align to TRBD2. The specimen was PBMCs, collected on the day of the first yellow fever vaccination. The CDR3 region is CASSYQVQRGTEQYF. The CDR3 DNA is TGTGCCAGCAGCTACCAGGTCCAGCGGGGAACCGAGCAGTACTTC.